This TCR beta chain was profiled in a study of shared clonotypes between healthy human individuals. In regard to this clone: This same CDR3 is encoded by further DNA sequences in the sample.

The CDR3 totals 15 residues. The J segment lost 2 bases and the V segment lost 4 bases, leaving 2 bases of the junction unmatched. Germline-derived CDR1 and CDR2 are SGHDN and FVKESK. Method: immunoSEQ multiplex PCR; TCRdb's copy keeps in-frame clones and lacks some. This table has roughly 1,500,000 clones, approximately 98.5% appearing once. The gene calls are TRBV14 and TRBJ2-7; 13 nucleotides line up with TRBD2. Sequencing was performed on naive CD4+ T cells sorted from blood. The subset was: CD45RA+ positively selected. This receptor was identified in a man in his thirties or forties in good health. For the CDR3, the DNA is TGTGCCAGCAGCCGGGGACTAGCGGGGACCTACGAGCAGTACTTC. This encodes CASSRGLAGTYEQYF.